The rows below give T cell receptor beta chains drawn from one sample of a study of PD-1 blockade in classical Hodgkin lymphoma. This table comes from immunoSEQ multiplex PCR, and its TCRdb copy is limited to in-frame clones, with some not included. The sample holds roughly 49,000 clones, around 91% seen once. The sample consisted of peripheral blood mononuclear cells (PBMCs), taken before the fourth cycle of nivolumab. All receptors come from a human donor with classical Hodgkin lymphoma. The CDR3 runs from the conserved cysteine through the conserved F or W. Each record gives: V gene, J gene, CDR3 protein.

>TRBV5-5|TRBJ2-4
CASSLPSGSENIQYF
>TRBV19|TRBJ2-7
CASTLTSGAPYEQYF
>TRBV12-5|TRBJ2-7
CASGSSYEQYF
>TRBV28|TRBJ2-5
CASSFSPPETQYF
>TRBV2|TRBJ1-3
CASSERVAGNTIYF
>TRBV7-2|TRBJ2-1
CASSLWDRSYNEQFF
>TRBV28|TRBJ1-4
CASSLVQGYEKLFF
>TRBV7-6|TRBJ1-1
CASSLWYTTEAFF
>TRBV7-3|TRBJ2-7
CASSLSRNYEQYF
>TRBV4-2|TRBJ2-1
CASSQVLLSASDYYNEQFF